This TCR beta chain appears in the sequencing data of a study of early T cells in non-severe SARS-CoV-2 infection. The ends were cut back, 6 bases at V and 8 bases at J, with 14 bases in the middle. The germline V gene has CDR1 MNHEY and CDR2 SVGEGT. The CDR3 has 13 amino acids. The table lists this clonotype with a few counts. TCRdb passed the 5' RACE reads through MiXCR, listing each CDR3 protein once. The sample yields roughly 29,000 distinct CDR3 sequences, approximately 6% seen once. This sequence was found in an adult who was a healthcare worker with PCR-confirmed SARS-CoV-2 infection or an uninfected control (not recorded which). The sequencing here drew on whole blood, taken at baseline. The rearrangement links TRBV6-2 or TRBV6-3 to TRBJ2-1; D is tentatively TRBD1 or TRBD2 (5 bases each). The CDR3 DNA is TGTGCCAGCAGAATTGTGGGGGACGATGAGCAGTTCTTC. Its protein is CASRIVGDDEQFF.